Presented here are 18 T cell receptor beta chains from one specimen sequenced in a study of blood T cells in healthy people across ages. A second PCR of 7 to 11 cycles used a sample-barcoded 5' primer and a J-beta primer mix. TCRdb ran MiXCR on the 5' RACE reads and lists one entry per CDR3 protein. The sample lists around 900,000 distinct CDR3 sequences, about 28% occurring once. Input material: blood. The origin of the receptors is a woman older than 75 in good health.

This clonotype was recorded many times. This sequence joins TRBV7-6 and TRBJ2-5; 7 nucleotides align to TRBD2. This CDR3 comprises 15 residues. The germline V gene has CDR1 SGHVS and CDR2 FNYEAQ. Unmatched junction bases numbered 6, after V lost 0 bases and J lost 5 bases. The CDR3 region is CASSLAATSSETQYF. CDR3 bases: TGTGCCAGCAGCTTAGCCGCGACTAGCAGCGAGACCCAGTACTTC. Drawing the rest from reference TRBV7-6 and TRBJ2-5, the complete variable domain is GAGVSQSPRYKVTKRGQDVALRCDPISGHVSLYWYRQALGQGPEFLTYFNYEAQQDKSGLPNDRFSAERPEGSISTLTIQRTEQRDSAMYRCASSLAATSSETQYFGPGTRLLVL.

The CDR3 spells CASSGLAGGTYNEQFF. CDR3 DNA sequence: TGTGCCAGCAGCGGCCTAGCGGGGGGCACCTACAATGAGCAGTTCTTC. The chain links TRBV9 to TRBJ2-1; 11 nucleotides agree with TRBD2. V trimming: 3 bases; J trimming: 2 bases; junction bases outside the gene matches: 4. The CDR3 consists of 16 residues. Germline CDR1 reads SGDLS; CDR2 reads YYNGEE.

Points on this clonotype: This clone may be a read error of a much larger clone one base away. V is TRBV28 and J is TRBJ1-2; tentatively, D is TRBD1 (6 bases). Looked up from germline, CDR1 is MDHEN and CDR2 is SYDVKM. V lost 4 bases to trimming and J lost 7 bases, with 25 bases between them. The CDR3 covers 17 residues. The CDR3 coding sequence is TGTGCCAGCAGTTCCATAGATCGGACAGTTATTCATGTTGGCTACACCTTC. Translated: CASSSIDRTVIHVGYTF.

The chain employs TRBV29-1 and TRBJ2-1; weak D call: TRBD1 (5 bases). The germline V gene has CDR1 SQVTM and CDR2 ANQGSEA. CDR3 length: 12 residues. Deletions cut 6 bases from V and 6 bases from J, with 12 bases between. The CDR3 bases are TGCAGCGTCCCTGACAGCGCCAATGAGCAGTTCTTC. Residues: CSVPDSANEQFF.

This clonotype was seen a few times. With a much larger clone just one base away, this may be a read error. In DNA, the CDR3 is TGTGCCAGCAGCTTAGGGGGGGGCTCCTATAATTCACCCCTCCACTTT. Translating gives CASSLGGGSYNSPLHF. This chain links TRBV7-6 with TRBJ1-6, with D tentatively TRBD1 (5 bases). Between the trimmed V and J ends, which lost 1 base and 0 bases, there was a span of 7 bases. The length of the CDR3 is 16 residues. The germline V gene has CDR1 SGHVS and CDR2 FNYEAQ.

This clonotype was observed many times. This sequence joins TRBV5-1 and TRBJ2-3, with TRBD1 identical over 9 bases. Losses at the gene ends were 0 bases for V and 4 bases for J; bases not matched to a gene: 3. Germline V gives CDR1 SGHRS, CDR2 YFSETQ. The CDR3 sequence is 15 residues long. CDR3 region: CASSLAQGAADTQYF. Written as DNA, the CDR3 is TGCGCCAGCAGCTTGGCACAGGGGGCTGCAGATACGCAGTATTTT. The whole variable domain, filled in from reference TRBV5-1 and TRBJ2-3, reads KAGVTQTPRYLIKTRGQQVTLSCSPISGHRSVSWYQQTPGQGLQFLFEYFSETQRNKGNFPGRFSGRQFSNSRSEMNVSTLELGDSALYLCASSLAQGAADTQYFGPGTRLTVL.

The V gene is TRBV20-1, the J gene TRBJ2-1, with D possibly TRBD1 on 6 matching bases. The CDR3 is 16 residues long. Trimming took 1 base from V and 7 from J, leaving 20 bases between them. Germline values: CDR1 DFQATT, CDR2 SNEGSKA (reference sequence). CDR3 DNA: TGCAGTGCTAGAGTAGCAGGGGCCCCCTTACGGAATGAGCAGTTCTTC. Protein: CSARVAGAPLRNEQFF.

The chain couples TRBV2 to TRBJ1-1, with D tentatively TRBD1 (5 bases). V shed 7 bases and J shed 4 bases, with 19 bases lying between them. This CDR3 contains 15 residues. CDR1 is SNHLY, CDR2 FYNNEI, per germline. CDR3 amino acids: CASTSQEARGTEAFF. DNA for the CDR3: TGTGCCAGCACCTCACAGGAGGCGCGGGGCACTGAAGCTTTCTTT.

This clonotype was seen repeatedly, ten times or more. The V and J genes are TRBV20-1 and TRBJ2-3; the match to TRBD1 covers 7 bases. Germline V gene lookup returns CDR1 DFQATT and CDR2 SNEGSKA (reference sequence). Unmatched junction bases numbered 4, after V lost 5 bases and J lost 2 bases. The CDR3 runs 13 residues. As DNA, the CDR3 is TGCAGTGCTCTCAGGGGGATCACAGATACGCAGTATTTT. Its protein product is CSALRGITDTQYF.

The chain uses TRBV28 and TRBJ1-1; tentatively, D is TRBD1 (5 bases). The CDR3 covers 15 residues. Germline V lookup: CDR1 MDHEN, CDR2 SYDVKM. V was pared by 2 bases and J by 4 bases, with 14 bases between. The CDR3 nucleotides read TGTGCCAGCAGTTTAGCGTCGGGAGACAGCACTGAAGCTTTCTTT. It yields the protein CASSLASGDSTEAFF.

This clonotype was recorded many times. This rearrangement joins TRBV6-5 to TRBJ2-5; D ambiguous. Germline V CDR1 and CDR2: MNHEY, SVGAGI. The CDR3 is 14 residues long. V dropped 0 bases and J dropped 4 bases, with 9 bases sitting between them. The CDR3 coding sequence is TGTGCCAGCAGTTACTCGATGGCAGTAGAGACCCAGTACTTC. Protein sequence: CASSYSMAVETQYF.

As concerns this clonotype: A much larger clone differs from this one at a single base, so this may be a read error. This chain joins TRBV12-3 or TRBV12-4 and TRBJ1-4; D unresolved. Trimming left V 7 bases short and J 13 bases short, with 19 bases between. The CDR3 runs to 13 residues. The CDR3 sequence is CASTMDHLGGLFF. For the CDR3, the DNA is TGTGCCAGCACTATGGACCACCTGGGCGGACTGTTTTTT.

In the case of this clonotype: This sequence may be a read error, since a much larger clone differs from it by one base. The chain couples TRBV27 to TRBJ2-3; TRBD1 might be the D (5 bases). CDR3 length: 14 residues. Germline V lookup: CDR1 MNHEY, CDR2 SMNVEV (reference sequence). CDR3 amino acids: CASRLWGKTDTQYF. The CDR3 DNA reads as TGTGCCAGCAGGTTATGGGGCAAGACAGATACGCAGTATTTT.

This chain links TRBV14 with TRBJ1-1, with 8 bases identical to TRBD1. The V gene's germline CDR1 is SGHDN and CDR2 FVKESK. The CDR3 totals 15 residues. V gave up 6 bases and J gave up 3 bases; unmatched junction bases: 9. As DNA, the CDR3 is TGTGCCAGCAGACGATGGACAGGGTGGGACACTGAAGCTTTCTTT. Translation gives CASRRWTGWDTEAFF.

This clonotype was counted ten times or more. This sequence joins TRBV20-1 and TRBJ2-3; D might be TRBD1 (6 bases). The CDR3 has 14 amino acids. V was clipped by 4 bases and J by 2 bases, with 13 bases between them. Germline CDR1 reads DFQATT; CDR2 reads SNEGSKA (reference sequence). The CDR3 sequence is CSANGGANTDTQYF. The CDR3 DNA reads TGCAGTGCTAATGGGGGCGCAAACACAGATACGCAGTATTTT.

The table lists this clonotype with a few counts. This chain connects TRBV4-2 to TRBJ1-1, with a tentative D call TRBD1 (5 bases). With 1 base removed from V and 7 bases from J, the gap between germline ends came to 13 bases. CDR1 and CDR2 (germline): LGHNA, YNFKEQ. CDR3 length: 14 amino acids. The CDR3 here is CASSQVLQDIEAFF. CDR3 bases: TGTGCCAGCAGCCAAGTTCTTCAGGACATTGAAGCTTTCTTT.

On this clonotype itself: A much bigger clone sits one base away, suggesting this may be a read error. J is TRBJ2-1 and V is TRBV14; 7 nucleotides match TRBD2. The J segment lost 8 bases and the V segment lost 4 bases, leaving 17 bases of the junction unmatched. Germline CDR1 and CDR2: SGHDN and FVKESK. The CDR3 extends over 17 amino acids. The CDR3 sequence: CASSPRRSGAFTHEQFF. CDR3 sequence (DNA): TGTGCCAGCAGCCCTAGGAGGAGCGGGGCCTTCACCCATGAGCAGTTCTTC.

The chain joins TRBV29-1 to TRBJ1-1; TRBD1 agrees at 8 bases. V shed 5 bases, J shed 5 bases, and the junction held 7 bases outside the gene matches. The length of the CDR3 is 13 residues. Germline V gives CDR1 SQVTM, CDR2 ANQGSEA. The CDR3: CSVKAGGGTEAFF. The DNA of the CDR3 is TGCAGCGTTAAGGCAGGGGGCGGGACTGAAGCTTTCTTT.